This T cell receptor (beta chain) derives from a study of neurological immune-mediated disorders. The cDNA was synthesized by means of template-switch 5'RACE, which was carried out with 10-nucleotide random UMIs. TCRdb re-derived calls from the 5' RACE reads in MiXCR, one entry per CDR3 protein. The table includes around 90,000 distinct CDR3 sequences, approximately 13% detected once. CDR1 and CDR2 (germline): MNHEY, SMNVEV (reference sequence). V was pared by 4 bases and J by 13 bases, with 5 bases of the junction left unmatched. This CDR3 has 13 residues. This clonotype showed up many times. As to time point: longitudinal time-point 2.

This sequence was found in a female donor with HTLV-1-associated myelopathy (HAM/TSP). The chain has TRBV27 and TRBJ2-4, with 12 positions matching TRBD2. Sequences were obtained from PBMCs. The CDR3, as DNA: TGTGCCAGCAGTTCCCGGACTAGCGGGGACCAGTACTTC. This sequence encodes CASSSRTSGDQYF.